The 20 T cell receptor beta chains in this list originate from one sample, sequenced in a study of blood T cells in healthy people across ages. With a J-beta primer mix and a sample-barcoded 5' primer, a second PCR ran about 7 to 12 cycles. TCRdb reanalysed the 5' RACE reads using MiXCR and keeps one entry per CDR3 protein. The sample records around 1,500,000 distinct CDR3 sequences, 40% to 50% being singletons. Sequenced: blood. These receptors were collected from a woman between 18 and 30 years old in good health.

The V gene is TRBV28, the J gene TRBJ2-1; 8 nucleotides match TRBD1. The CDR3 loop spans 15 amino acids. After removal of 10 bases from V and 7 bases from J, the junction contained 15 bases not matched to a gene. CDR1 MDHEN and CDR2 SYDVKM come from the germline V gene. The CDR3 DNA sequence: TGTGCCACCGATCGTTTGGGACAGGAGGCGAATGAGCAGTTCTTC. This gives the protein CATDRLGQEANEQFF.

Regarding this clonotype: This clone may be a read error of a much larger clone one base away. The V call is TRBV7-2, the J call TRBJ2-1, with D unclear. CDR3 length: 13 amino acids. The germline gives CDR1 SGHTA, CDR2 FQGNSA. Here the CDR3 DNA reads TGTGCCAACAGCTTAGCACTAACCAATGAGCAGTTCTTC. Its protein is CANSLALTNEQFF.

The chain carries TRBV2 and TRBJ2-3; D is unclear. The germline V and J ends were trimmed by 3 bases and 1 base, with 14 bases remaining between them. The germline V gene has CDR1 SNHLY and CDR2 FYNNEI. This CDR3 has 16 residues. The CDR3 nucleotides read TGTGCCAGCAGTGAGAGGTGGAAGCCAGGCACAGATACGCAGTATTTT. Translated: CASSERWKPGTDTQYF.

The gene calls are TRBV7-9 and TRBJ1-2; weak D call: TRBD1 (5 bases). Germline lookup yields CDR1 SEHNR and CDR2 FQNEAQ (reference sequence). This CDR3 spans 16 amino acids. Trimming left V 1 base short and J 3 bases short, with 15 bases between. CDR3 coding DNA: TGTGCCAGCAGCTTAGGTCAGGGAAATTCTGACTATGGCTACACCTTC. This codes for CASSLGQGNSDYGYTF.

The rearrangement uses TRBV29-1 and TRBJ2-2; D is possibly TRBD2 (5 bases). The CDR3 runs to 14 residues. V lost 8 bases, J lost 0 bases, and 13 bases lay in between. CDR1 is SQVTM and CDR2 is ANQGSEA in the germline V gene. CDR3 region: CSPREGANTGELFF. CDR3 coding DNA: TGCAGCCCCAGAGAGGGCGCGAACACCGGGGAGCTGTTTTTT.

This chain connects TRBV10-3 to TRBJ2-6; 9 nucleotides match TRBD1. Per the germline V gene, CDR1 is ENHRY and CDR2 is SYGVKD. This CDR3 has 18 residues. The V segment lost 0 bases and the J segment 2 bases; nucleotides outside the gene matches: 5. CDR3 amino acids: CAISESTGQGAGANVLTF. DNA of the CDR3: TGTGCCATCAGTGAGTCGACGGGACAGGGCGCTGGGGCCAACGTCCTGACTTTC.

This clonotype has just a few counts. The chain's CDR3 is CASSPGLAAIYEQYF. CDR3 coding DNA: TGTGCCAGCAGCCCCGGACTAGCGGCAATTTACGAGCAGTACTTC. The chain recombines TRBV6-5 with TRBJ2-7; 10 nucleotides match TRBD2. The CDR3 is 15 amino acids. The V segment lost 6 bases and the J segment 4 bases; nucleotides outside the gene matches: 9. Germline V CDR1 and CDR2: MNHEY, SVGAGI.

V gene TRBV20-1 combines with J gene TRBJ1-1; D remains unclear. Germline CDR1 DFQATT, CDR2 SNEGSKA (reference sequence). With 6 bases removed from V and 4 bases from J, the gap between germline ends came to 12 bases. There are 12 residues in the CDR3. The CDR3 region is CSAIAGSTEAFF. CDR3 in DNA: TGCAGTGCCATAGCGGGGAGCACTGAAGCTTTCTTT.

Only a few counts were recorded for this clonotype. The chain is built from TRBV12-5 and TRBJ2-3; D is unresolved. V dropped 0 bases and J dropped 11 bases, with 9 bases sitting between them. CDR3 length: 12 residues. CDR1 LGHNT and CDR2 FRNRAP come from the germline V gene. The CDR3 protein is CASGLVSTGQYF. The CDR3 nucleotides read TGTGCTAGTGGTTTGGTCTCGACGGGGCAGTATTTT.

Only a few counts were recorded for this clonotype. In DNA form, the CDR3 reads TGCAGTGCTAGAGATCCGGGACAGCGGGTTGGCTACACCTTC. Translating it yields CSARDPGQRVGYTF. V gene TRBV20-1 combines with J gene TRBJ1-2, with 7 bases lining up with TRBD1. Germline V gene lookup returns CDR1 DFQATT and CDR2 SNEGSKA (reference sequence). V lost 0 bases, J lost 7 bases, and 8 bases stayed unmatched. The CDR3 loop spans 14 amino acids.

This clonotype was seen only a few times. This chain links TRBV27 with TRBJ1-1; D might be TRBD1 (6 bases). The CDR3 totals 12 residues. From germline, CDR1 is MNHEY and CDR2 SMNVEV (reference sequence). V lost 10 bases and J 4 bases, leaving 13 bases between the germline ends. CDR3 residues: CATGEGGTEAFF. CDR3 bases: TGTGCCACCGGCGAGGGGGGCACTGAAGCTTTCTTT.

About this clonotype: This could be a read error, since a much larger clone is one nucleotide away. The rearrangement links TRBV2 to TRBJ2-3; 7 positions agree with TRBD2. The CDR3 length is 15 residues. Germline V lookup: CDR1 SNHLY, CDR2 FYNNEI. The CDR3: CASTNSGLPTDMQYF. CDR3 nucleotide sequence: TGTGCCAGCACGAACTCGGGACTACCAACAGATATGCAGTATTTT.

This clonotype came up once. The chain combines TRBV27 with TRBJ2-5; 11 bases are a match to TRBD2. The J call is uncertain, as TRBJ2-7 better fits the DNA end. The CDR3 is made up of 15 amino acids. Germline V lookup: CDR1 MNHEY, CDR2 SMNVEV (reference sequence). CDR3: CASSIRLAGYYEQYF. The CDR3 DNA follows: TGTGCCAGCAGCATACGACTAGCGGGATACTACGAGCAGTACTTC.

J is TRBJ1-1 and V is TRBV12-3 or TRBV12-4; 10 positions match TRBD1. Unmatched junction bases numbered 4, after V lost 3 bases and J lost 6 bases. This CDR3 is 14 amino acids long. The CDR3 spells CASSFGQGEPEAFF. The CDR3, as DNA: TGTGCCAGCAGTTTCGGACAGGGGGAACCTGAAGCTTTCTTT.

This clonotype appeared a few times. The genes are TRBV12-3 or TRBV12-4 and TRBJ1-2; D is undetermined. The CDR3 contains 11 residues. V lost 11 bases, J lost 2 bases, and 9 bases lay in between. Here the CDR3 reads CAGSTNYGYTF. The CDR3, as DNA: TGTGCCGGAAGTACAAACTATGGCTACACCTTC.

In the case of this clonotype: Its ends do not fully match the called genes, so a read error is possible. The chain has TRBV10-3 and TRBJ2-5, with D unclear. The last part of the DNA fits TRBJ2-7 better; the J call may be wrong. Germline V gene data show CDR1 as ENHRY and CDR2 as SYGVKD. The CDR3 extends over 14 amino acids. The CDR3 sequence is CATSPTGPSGEQYF. The CDR3 coding sequence is TGTGCCACCAGTCCCACGGGCCCCTCGGGCGAGCAGTACTTC.

The V call is TRBV27, the J call TRBJ1-5; D gene unclear. Germline values: CDR1 MNHEY, CDR2 SMNVEV (reference sequence). V shed 7 bases and J shed 1 base, with 11 bases lying between them. The CDR3 length is 14 residues. CDR3 in DNA: TGTGCCAGCAAGAATCAAGGGAGCAATCAGCCCCAGCATTTT. Amino acid sequence: CASKNQGSNQPQHF.

V usage is TRBV12-3 or TRBV12-4 and J usage is TRBJ1-5; D ambiguous. Trimming pared 5 bases from V and 9 bases from J, leaving 14 bases between. The CDR3 length is 13 residues. The CDR3 sequence is CASSLGPRVPQHF. The CDR3 DNA is TGTGCCAGCAGTCTCGGCCCGCGGGTGCCCCAGCATTTT.

This clonotype was counted between two and nine times. The chain is built from TRBV2 and TRBJ2-1; 7 bases are a match to TRBD2. Germline assignment: CDR1 SNHLY and CDR2 FYNNEI. The CDR3 is 14 amino acids. Unmatched junction bases numbered 5, after V lost 3 bases and J lost 6 bases. The DNA of the CDR3 is TGTGCCAGCAGTGAGTGGCGGGAGCGCAATGAGCAGTTCTTC. Translated: CASSEWRERNEQFF.

This clonotype turned up a few times. V usage is TRBV20-1 and J usage is TRBJ2-1; D perhaps matches TRBD2 (6 bases). CDR3 size: 11 residues. Trimming stripped 4 bases from V and 10 bases from J, with 11 bases between. The V gene's germline CDR1 is DFQATT and CDR2 SNEGSKA (reference sequence). The CDR3 nucleotides read TGCAGTGCTATATCTAGCGAGGAGCAGTTCTTC. As protein: CSAISSEEQFF.